This T cell receptor beta chain came from a study of identical twins. The germline V and J ends were trimmed by 8 bases and 0 bases, with 13 bases remaining between them. The CDR3 runs to 15 residues. CDR1 is KGHSH and CDR2 is LQKENI in the germline V gene. With template switching, a universal primer site was added, and the cDNA carried unique molecular identifiers. TCRdb passed the 5' RACE reads through MiXCR, listing each CDR3 protein once. In the table there are hundreds of thousands of distinct CDR3 sequences, over 8% of which are singletons. Details on this clonotype: What it binds is unknown.

The study, taken as a whole, reports: For out-of-frame beta sequences, excess twin sharing was weaker. Models underestimated TCR alpha sharing (out-of-frame) in monozygotic twins. Conclusions relied on cross-sectional statistical analysis, not following the same donors.

The clonotype originates from a woman aged 18-29 years in good health. V and J are TRBV18 and TRBJ2-2; D perhaps matches TRBD1 (5 bases). Sequencing was done on a sample of memory (CD45RO+) T cells sorted from blood. This chain's CDR3 is CASRGVQANTGELFF. The CDR3 DNA follows: TGTGCCAGCCGTGGAGTACAGGCGAACACCGGGGAGCTGTTTTTT.